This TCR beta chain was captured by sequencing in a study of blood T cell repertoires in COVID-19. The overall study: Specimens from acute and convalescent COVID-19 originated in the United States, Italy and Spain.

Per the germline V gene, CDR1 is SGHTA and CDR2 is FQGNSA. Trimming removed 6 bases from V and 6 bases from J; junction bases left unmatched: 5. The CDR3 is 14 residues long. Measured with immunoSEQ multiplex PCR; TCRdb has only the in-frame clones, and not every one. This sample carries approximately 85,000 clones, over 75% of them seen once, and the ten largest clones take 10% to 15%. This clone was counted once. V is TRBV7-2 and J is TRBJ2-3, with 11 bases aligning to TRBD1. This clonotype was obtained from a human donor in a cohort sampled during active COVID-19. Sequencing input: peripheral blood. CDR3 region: CASSQDRGLDTQYF. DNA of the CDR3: TGTGCCAGCAGTCAGGACAGGGGGCTGGATACGCAGTATTTT.